The present TCR beta chain was sequenced within a study of post-analysis software for immune sequencing data. General study points: Significantly lower normalized Chao1 diversity was found in patients with multiple sclerosis relative to controls. Among 5 or 6 TRBV segments more frequent in patients than controls were TRBV5-6, TRBV5-1 and TRBV20-1.

Unique molecular identifiers had been added to the TCR beta cDNA libraries. Each CDR3 protein gets one entry after TCRdb re-called the PCR reads with MiXCR. Of 650,000 to 850,000 distinct CDR3 sequences listed, around 46% are singletons. V shed 3 bases, J shed 2 bases, and the junction held 3 bases outside the gene matches. Germline CDR1 and CDR2: SGHRS and YFSETQ. The CDR3 is made up of 16 amino acids. As to this clonotype: Its target is unknown.

Source material: blood. The V and J genes are TRBV5-1 and TRBJ2-3; 13 bases agree with TRBD2. The receptor's source is a girl aged 10 to 17 with multiple sclerosis. The CDR3 here is CASSSGLAGYTDTQYF. The CDR3 DNA reads TGCGCCAGCAGCTCGGGACTAGCGGGATACACAGATACGCAGTATTTT.